These T cell receptor beta chains were read from a single sample in a study of T cell changes during pregnancy in multiple sclerosis. TCRdb's table, derived via immunoSEQ multiplex PCR, lists solely in-frame clones and lacks some. The sample includes 50,000 to 60,000 clones, 80% to 90% of them seen just once. The sample was CD4+ T cells from peripheral blood mononuclear cells, taken in the third trimester of pregnancy. These receptors originate from a female donor with multiple sclerosis, enrolled in a pregnancy study. CDR3s leave out the opening cysteine and the closing phenylalanine or tryptophan.

j_gene,v_gene,CDR3aa
TRBJ2-3,TRBV19,ASKTGEAPDTQY
TRBJ2-5,TRBV19,ASSIGDRERDLQY
TRBJ1-2,TRBV5-5,ASSLAVPTGYYGYT
TRBJ1-6,TRBV7-9,ASSPGGIGILPLH
TRBJ1-2,TRBV30,AWSAGQLYGYT
TRBJ2-1,TRBV6-4,ASSAGNEQF
TRBJ1-1,TRBV10-3,AIKGANTEAF
TRBJ1-4,TRBV6-5,ASTLGDRREKLF
-,TRBV2,ASGGAGSSYEQY
TRBJ2-5,TRBV30,AWSVLFGGVGETQY
TRBJ1-5,TRBV6-5,ASRSHRAGNQPQH
TRBJ2-7,TRBV7-3,ASRDSGQGYEQY
TRBJ1-2,TRBV7-9,ASSSRPLFRQGNYGYT
TRBJ1-1,TRBV19,ASSPRTAWETEAF
TRBJ1-3,TRBV2,AARKPTGATIRLNSGNTIY
TRBJ1-1,TRBV6-5,ASSYGGRWSNTEAF
TRBJ1-2,TRBV5-1,ASSLPMGGSGYT
TRBJ2-7,TRBV4-3,ASSQAPSSLHEQY
TRBJ1-3,TRBV18,ASSPPGQPGNTIY
TRBJ1-3,TRBV30,AWSVTSGNTIY
TRBJ1-5,TRBV12-5,ASGDQPQH
TRBJ1-5,TRBV7-8,ASRQDGDQPQH